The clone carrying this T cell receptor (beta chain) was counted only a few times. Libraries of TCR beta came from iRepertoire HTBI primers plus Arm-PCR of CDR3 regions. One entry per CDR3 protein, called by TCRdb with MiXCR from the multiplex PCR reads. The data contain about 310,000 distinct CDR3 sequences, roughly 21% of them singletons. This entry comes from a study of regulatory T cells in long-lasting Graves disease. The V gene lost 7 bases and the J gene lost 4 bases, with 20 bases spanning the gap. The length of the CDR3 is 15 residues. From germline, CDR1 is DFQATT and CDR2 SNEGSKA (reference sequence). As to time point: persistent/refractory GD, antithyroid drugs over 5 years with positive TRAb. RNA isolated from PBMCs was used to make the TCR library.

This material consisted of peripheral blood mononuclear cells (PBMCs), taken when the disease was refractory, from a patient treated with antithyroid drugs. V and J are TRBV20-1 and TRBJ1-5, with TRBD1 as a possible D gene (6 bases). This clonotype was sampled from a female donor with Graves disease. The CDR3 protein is CSVGLTGSLNQPQHF. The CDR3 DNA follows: TGCAGTGTGGGTTTGACAGGCAGTCTGAATCAGCCCCAGCATTTT.